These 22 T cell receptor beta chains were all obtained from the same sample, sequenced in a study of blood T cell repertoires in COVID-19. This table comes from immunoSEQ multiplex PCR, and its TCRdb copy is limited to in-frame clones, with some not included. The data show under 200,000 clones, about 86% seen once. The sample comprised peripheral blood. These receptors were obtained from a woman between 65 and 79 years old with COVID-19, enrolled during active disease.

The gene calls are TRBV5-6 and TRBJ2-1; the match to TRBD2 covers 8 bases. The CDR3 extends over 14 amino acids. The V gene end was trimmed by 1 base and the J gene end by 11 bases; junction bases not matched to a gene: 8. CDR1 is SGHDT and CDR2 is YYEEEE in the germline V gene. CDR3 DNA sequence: TGTGCCAGCAGCTTGCGCGGACTAGCCCAGAAGCAGTTCTTC. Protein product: CASSLRGLAQKQFF.

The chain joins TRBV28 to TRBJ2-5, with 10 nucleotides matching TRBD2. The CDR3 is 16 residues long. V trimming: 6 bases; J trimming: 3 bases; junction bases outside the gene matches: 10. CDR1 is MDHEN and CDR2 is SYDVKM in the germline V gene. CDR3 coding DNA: TGTGCCAGCAGGTACAGCGGGGGGGGACATAAAGAGACCCAGTACTTC. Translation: CASRYSGGGHKETQYF. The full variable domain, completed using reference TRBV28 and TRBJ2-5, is DVKVTQSSRYLVKRTGEKVFLECVQDMDHENMFWYRQDPGLGLRLIYFSYDVKMKEKGDIPEGYSVSREKKERFSLILESASTNQTSMYLCASRYSGGGHKETQYFGPGTRLLVL.

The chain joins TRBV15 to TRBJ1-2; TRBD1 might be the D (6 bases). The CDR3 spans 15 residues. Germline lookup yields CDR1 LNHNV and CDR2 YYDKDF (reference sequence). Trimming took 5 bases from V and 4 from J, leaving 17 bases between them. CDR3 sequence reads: CATSLNRAGGYGYTF. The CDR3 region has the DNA TGTGCCACCAGCCTAAACAGGGCGGGCGGCTATGGCTACACCTTC.

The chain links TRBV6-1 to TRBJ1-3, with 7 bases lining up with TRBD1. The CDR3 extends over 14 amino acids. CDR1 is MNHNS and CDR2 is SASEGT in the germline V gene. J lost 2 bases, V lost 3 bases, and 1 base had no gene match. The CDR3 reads CASSDQGAGNTIYF. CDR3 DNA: TGTGCCAGCAGTGACCAGGGGGCTGGAAACACCATATATTTT.

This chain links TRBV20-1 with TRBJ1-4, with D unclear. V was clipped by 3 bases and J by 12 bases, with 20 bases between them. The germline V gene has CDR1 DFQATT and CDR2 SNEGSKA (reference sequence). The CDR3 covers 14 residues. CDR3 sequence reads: CSASSTGGSWELFF. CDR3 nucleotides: TGCAGTGCTAGTTCTACGGGTGGAAGCTGGGAACTGTTTTTT.

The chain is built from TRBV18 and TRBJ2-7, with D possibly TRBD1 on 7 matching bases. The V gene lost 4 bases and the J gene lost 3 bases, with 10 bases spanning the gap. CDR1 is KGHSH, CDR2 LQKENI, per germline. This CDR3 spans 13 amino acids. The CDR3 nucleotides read TGTGCCAGCTCACGACAGGGAGGCTACGAGCAGTACTTC. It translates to CASSRQGGYEQYF.

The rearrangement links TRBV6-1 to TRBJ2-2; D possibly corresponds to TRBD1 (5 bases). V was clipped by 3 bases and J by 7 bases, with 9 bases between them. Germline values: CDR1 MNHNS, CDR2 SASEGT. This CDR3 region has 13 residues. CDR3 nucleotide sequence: TGTGCCAGCAGTGATAGGGGTGTCGGGGAGCTGTTTTTT. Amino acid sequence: CASSDRGVGELFF.

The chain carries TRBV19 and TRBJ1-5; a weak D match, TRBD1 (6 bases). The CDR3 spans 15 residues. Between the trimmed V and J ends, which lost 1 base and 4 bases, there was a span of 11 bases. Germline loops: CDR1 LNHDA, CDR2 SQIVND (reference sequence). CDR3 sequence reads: CASSIVPGQNQPQHF. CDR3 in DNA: TGTGCCAGTAGTATAGTCCCGGGACAAAATCAGCCCCAGCATTTT.

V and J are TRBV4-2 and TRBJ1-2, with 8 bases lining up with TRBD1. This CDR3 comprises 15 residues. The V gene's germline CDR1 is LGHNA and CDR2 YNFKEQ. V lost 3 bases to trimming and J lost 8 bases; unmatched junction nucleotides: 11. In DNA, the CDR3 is TGTGCCAGCAGCCATAGTCTTCAGGGGGCTAACGGCTACACCTTC. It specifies CASSHSLQGANGYTF.

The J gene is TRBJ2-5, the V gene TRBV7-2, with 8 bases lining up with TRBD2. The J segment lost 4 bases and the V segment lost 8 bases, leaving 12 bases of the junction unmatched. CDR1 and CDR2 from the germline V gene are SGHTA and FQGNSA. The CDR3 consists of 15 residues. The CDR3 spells CASSRPGGVGETQYF. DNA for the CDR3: TGTGCCAGCTCCCGACCGGGGGGGGTTGGAGAGACCCAGTACTTC.

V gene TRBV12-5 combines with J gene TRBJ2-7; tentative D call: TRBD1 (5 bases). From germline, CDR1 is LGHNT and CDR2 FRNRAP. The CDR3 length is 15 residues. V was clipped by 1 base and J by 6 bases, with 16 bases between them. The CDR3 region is CASGLDPITGTEQYF. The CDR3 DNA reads TGTGCTAGTGGTTTGGACCCGATAACAGGCACCGAGCAGTACTTC.

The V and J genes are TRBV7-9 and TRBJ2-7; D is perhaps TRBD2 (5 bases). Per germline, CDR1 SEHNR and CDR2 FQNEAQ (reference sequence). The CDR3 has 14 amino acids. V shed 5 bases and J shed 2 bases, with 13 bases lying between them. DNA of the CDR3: TGTGCCAGCAGCCATAGTGCGGGTGCCTACGAGCAGTACTTC. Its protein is CASSHSAGAYEQYF.

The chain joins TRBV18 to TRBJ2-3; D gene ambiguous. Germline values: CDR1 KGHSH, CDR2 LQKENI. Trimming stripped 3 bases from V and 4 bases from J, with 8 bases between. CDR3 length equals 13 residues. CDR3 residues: CASSPPLADTQYF. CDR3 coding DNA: TGTGCCAGCTCACCCCCCCTTGCAGATACGCAGTATTTT.

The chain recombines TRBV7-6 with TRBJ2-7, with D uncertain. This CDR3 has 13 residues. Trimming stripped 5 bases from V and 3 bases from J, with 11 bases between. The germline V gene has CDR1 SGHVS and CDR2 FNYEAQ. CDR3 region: CASSLGRSYEQYF. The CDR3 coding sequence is TGTGCCAGCAGCCTAGGGCGGAGCTACGAGCAGTACTTC.

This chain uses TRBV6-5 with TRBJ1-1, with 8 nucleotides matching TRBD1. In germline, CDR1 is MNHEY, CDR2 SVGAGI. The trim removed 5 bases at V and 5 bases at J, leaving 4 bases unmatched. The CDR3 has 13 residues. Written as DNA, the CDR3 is TGTGCCAGCAGTCTAGGACAGGGAACTGAAGCTTTCTTT. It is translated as CASSLGQGTEAFF.

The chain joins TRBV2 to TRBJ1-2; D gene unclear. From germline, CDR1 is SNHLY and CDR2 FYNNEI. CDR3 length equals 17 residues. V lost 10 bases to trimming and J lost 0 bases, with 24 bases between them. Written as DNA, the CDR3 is TGTGCCAACCTTTCGGGGTGGGGAGGGAACCCTAACTATGGCTACACCTTC. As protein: CANLSGWGGNPNYGYTF.

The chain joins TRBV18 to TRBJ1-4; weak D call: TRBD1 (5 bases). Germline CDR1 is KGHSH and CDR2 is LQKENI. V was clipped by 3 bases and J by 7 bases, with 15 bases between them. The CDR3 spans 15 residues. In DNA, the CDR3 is TGTGCCAGCTCACCGGCGGGGCAAGTTGTTGAAAAACTGTTTTTT. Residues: CASSPAGQVVEKLFF.

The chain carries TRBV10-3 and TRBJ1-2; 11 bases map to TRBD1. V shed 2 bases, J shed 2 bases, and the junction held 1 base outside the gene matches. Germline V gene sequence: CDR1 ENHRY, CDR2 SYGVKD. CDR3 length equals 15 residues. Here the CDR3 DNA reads TGTGCCATCAGTGAGGGGACAGGGGGAAACTATGGCTACACCTTC. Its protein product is CAISEGTGGNYGYTF.

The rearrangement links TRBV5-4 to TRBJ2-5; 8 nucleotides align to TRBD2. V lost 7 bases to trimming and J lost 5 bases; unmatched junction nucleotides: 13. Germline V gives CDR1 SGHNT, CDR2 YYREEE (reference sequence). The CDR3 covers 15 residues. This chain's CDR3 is CASASRRGASETQYF. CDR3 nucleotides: TGTGCCAGCGCTAGCCGGCGGGGGGCGAGTGAGACCCAGTACTTC.

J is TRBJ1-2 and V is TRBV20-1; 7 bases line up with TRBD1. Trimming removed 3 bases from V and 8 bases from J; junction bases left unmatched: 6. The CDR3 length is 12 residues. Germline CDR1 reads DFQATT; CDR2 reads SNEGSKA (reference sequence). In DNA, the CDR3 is TGCAGTGCTAGTTCGACAGGGATCGGCTACACCTTC. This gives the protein CSASSTGIGYTF.

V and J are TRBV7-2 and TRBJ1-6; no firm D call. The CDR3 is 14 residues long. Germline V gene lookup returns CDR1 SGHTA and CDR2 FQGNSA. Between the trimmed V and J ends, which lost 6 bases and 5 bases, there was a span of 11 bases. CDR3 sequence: CASRFREDNSPLHF. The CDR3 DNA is TGTGCCAGCAGATTCCGGGAGGATAATTCACCCCTCCACTTT.

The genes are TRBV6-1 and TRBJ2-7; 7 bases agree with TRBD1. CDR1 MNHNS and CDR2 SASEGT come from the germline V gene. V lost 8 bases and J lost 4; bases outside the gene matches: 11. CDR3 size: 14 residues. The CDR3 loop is CASGPGQRAYEQYF. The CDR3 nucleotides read TGTGCCAGCGGGCCGGGACAGAGGGCTTACGAGCAGTACTTC.